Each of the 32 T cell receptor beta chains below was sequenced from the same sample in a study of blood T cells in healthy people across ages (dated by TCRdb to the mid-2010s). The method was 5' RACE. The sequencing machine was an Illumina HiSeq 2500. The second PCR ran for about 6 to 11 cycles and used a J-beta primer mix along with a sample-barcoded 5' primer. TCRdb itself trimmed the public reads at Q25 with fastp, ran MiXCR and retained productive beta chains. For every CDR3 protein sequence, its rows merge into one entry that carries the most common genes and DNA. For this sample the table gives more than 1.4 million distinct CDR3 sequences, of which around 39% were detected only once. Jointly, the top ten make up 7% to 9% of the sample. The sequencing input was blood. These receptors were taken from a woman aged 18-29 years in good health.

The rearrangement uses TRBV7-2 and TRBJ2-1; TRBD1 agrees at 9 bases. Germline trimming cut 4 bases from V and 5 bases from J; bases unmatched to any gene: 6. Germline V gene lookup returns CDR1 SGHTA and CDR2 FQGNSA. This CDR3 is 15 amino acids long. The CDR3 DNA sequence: TGTGCCAGCAGCTACCTGTGGACAGGGGACAATGAGCAGTTCTTC. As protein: CASSYLWTGDNEQFF.

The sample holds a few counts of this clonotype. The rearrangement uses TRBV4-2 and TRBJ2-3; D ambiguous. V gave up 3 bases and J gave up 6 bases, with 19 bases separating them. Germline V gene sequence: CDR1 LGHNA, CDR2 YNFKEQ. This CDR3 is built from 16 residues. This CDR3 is CASSQPDGRFGDTQYF. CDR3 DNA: TGTGCCAGCAGCCAGCCCGACGGGCGGTTCGGTGATACGCAGTATTTT.

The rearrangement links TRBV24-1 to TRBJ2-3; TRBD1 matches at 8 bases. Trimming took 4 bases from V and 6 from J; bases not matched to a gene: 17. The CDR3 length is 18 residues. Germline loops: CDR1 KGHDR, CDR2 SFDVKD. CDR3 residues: CATSDPALSGGAGDTQYF. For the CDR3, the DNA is TGTGCCACCAGTGACCCCGCCTTATCAGGGGGCGCCGGTGATACGCAGTATTTT.

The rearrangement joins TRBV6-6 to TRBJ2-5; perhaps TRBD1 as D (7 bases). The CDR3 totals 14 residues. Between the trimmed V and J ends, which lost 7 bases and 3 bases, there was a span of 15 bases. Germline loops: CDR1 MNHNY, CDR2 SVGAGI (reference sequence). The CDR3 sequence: CASIPGGPKETQYF. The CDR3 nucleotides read TGTGCCAGCATACCAGGGGGGCCGAAAGAGACCCAGTACTTC.

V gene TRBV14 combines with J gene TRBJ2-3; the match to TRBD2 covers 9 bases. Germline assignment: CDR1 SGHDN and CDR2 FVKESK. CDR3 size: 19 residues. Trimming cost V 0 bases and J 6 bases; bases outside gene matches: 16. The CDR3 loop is CASSQDGLAGGPNPDTQYF. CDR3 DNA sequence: TGTGCCAGCAGCCAAGATGGACTTGCGGGAGGGCCCAACCCGGATACGCAGTATTTT.

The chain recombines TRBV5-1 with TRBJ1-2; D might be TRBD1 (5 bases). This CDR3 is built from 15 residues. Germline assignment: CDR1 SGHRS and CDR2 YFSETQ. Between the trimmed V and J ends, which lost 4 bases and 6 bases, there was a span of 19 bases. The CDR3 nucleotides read TGCGCCAGCAGCAACCCTTTGGCGGGACGGGATGGCTACACCTTC. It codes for CASSNPLAGRDGYTF. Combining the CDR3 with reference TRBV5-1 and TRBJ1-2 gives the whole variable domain KAGVTQTPRYLIKTRGQQVTLSCSPISGHRSVSWYQQTPGQGLQFLFEYFSETQRNKGNFPGRFSGRQFSNSRSEMNVSTLELGDSALYLCASSNPLAGRDGYTFGSGTRLTVV.

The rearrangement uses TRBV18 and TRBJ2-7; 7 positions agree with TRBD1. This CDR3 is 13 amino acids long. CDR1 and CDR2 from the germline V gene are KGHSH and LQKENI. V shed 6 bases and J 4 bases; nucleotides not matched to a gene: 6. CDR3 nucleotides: TGTGCCAGCTCCGGGACAGTGGCTTACGAGCAGTACTTC. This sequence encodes CASSGTVAYEQYF.

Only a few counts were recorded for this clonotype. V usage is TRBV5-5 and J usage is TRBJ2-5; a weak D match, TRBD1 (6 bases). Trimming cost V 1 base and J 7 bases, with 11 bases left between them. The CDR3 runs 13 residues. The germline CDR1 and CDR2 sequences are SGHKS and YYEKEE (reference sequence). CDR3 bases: TGTGCCAGCAGCTTGATACAGGGTGGGACCCAGTACTTC. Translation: CASSLIQGGTQYF.

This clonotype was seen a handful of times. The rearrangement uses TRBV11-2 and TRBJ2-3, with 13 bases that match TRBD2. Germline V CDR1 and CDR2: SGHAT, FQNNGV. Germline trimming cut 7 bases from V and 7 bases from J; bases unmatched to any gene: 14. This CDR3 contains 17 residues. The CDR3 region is CASKSELAGGFTNTQYF. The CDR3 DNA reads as TGTGCCAGCAAGTCCGAACTAGCGGGGGGGTTCACGAATACGCAGTATTTT.

DNA for the CDR3: TGTGCCAGCAGTTACGCTGCAGGCCCTTCCTACGAGCAGTACTTC. It encodes CASSYAAGPSYEQYF. The chain couples TRBV6-5 to TRBJ2-7; D unresolved. Germline CDR1 is MNHEY and CDR2 is SVGAGI. Trimming removed 2 bases from V and 1 base from J, with 12 bases in between. The CDR3 runs to 15 residues.

This chain's CDR3 is CASSYFMETQYF. The CDR3 DNA is TGTGCCAGCAGTTATTTTATGGAGACCCAGTACTTC. This sequence joins TRBV12-3 or TRBV12-4 and TRBJ2-5, with D unresolved. Trimming removed 4 bases from V and 5 bases from J, with 8 bases in between. This CDR3 spans 12 amino acids.

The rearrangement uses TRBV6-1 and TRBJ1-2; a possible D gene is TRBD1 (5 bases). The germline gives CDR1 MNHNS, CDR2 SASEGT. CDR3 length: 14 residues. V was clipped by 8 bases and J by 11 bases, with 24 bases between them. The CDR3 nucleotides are TGTGCCAGCGCGATCACCATACAGGACGGACTATACACCTTC. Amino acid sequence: CASAITIQDGLYTF.

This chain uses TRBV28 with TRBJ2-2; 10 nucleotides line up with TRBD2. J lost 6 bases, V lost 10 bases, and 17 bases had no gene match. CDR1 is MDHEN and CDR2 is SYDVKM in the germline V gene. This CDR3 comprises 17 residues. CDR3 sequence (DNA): TGTGCCACCTCCTGGGGGGCTAGCGGGAGAATGGCCGGGGAGCTGTTTTTT. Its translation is CATSWGASGRMAGELFF.

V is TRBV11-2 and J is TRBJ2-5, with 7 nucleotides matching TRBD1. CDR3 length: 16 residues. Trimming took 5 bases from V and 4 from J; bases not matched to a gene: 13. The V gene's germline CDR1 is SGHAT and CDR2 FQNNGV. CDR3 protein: CASSGKQGIVRETQYF. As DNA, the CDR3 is TGTGCCAGCAGCGGTAAACAGGGGATTGTTCGAGAGACCCAGTACTTC.

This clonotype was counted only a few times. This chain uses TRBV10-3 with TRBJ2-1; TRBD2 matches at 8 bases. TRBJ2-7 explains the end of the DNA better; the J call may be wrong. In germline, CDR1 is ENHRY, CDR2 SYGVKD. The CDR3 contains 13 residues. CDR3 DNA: TGTGCCATCAGGCGCGGGGGGCCCAATGAGCAGTACTTC. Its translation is CAIRRGGPNEQYF.

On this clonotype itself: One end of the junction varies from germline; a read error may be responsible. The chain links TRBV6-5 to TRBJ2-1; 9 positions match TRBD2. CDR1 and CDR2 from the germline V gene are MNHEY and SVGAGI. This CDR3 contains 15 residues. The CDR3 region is CASSPGLASYNGQFF. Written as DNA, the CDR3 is TGTGCCAGCAGTCCCGGACTAGCGAGTTACAATGGGCAGTTCTTC.

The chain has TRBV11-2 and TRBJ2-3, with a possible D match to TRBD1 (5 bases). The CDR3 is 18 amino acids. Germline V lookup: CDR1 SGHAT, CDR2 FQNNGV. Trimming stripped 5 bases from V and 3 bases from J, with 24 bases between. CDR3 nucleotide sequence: TGTGCCAGCAGCGACAGACTCCCTCTAGGGTTTAAGACAGATACGCAGTATTTT. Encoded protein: CASSDRLPLGFKTDTQYF.

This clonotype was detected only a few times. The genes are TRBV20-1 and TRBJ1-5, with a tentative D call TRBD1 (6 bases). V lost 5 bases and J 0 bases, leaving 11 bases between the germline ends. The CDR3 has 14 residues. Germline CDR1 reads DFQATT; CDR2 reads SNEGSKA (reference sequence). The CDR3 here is CSASTRGSNQPQHF. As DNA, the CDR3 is TGCAGTGCTTCTACCAGGGGTAGCAATCAGCCCCAGCATTTT.

The CDR3 loop reads CASSKRGRDRGPGETQYF. CDR3 DNA sequence: TGCGCCAGCAGCAAACGGGGCCGGGACAGGGGGCCCGGAGAGACCCAGTACTTC. The chain combines TRBV5-1 with TRBJ2-5; 12 bases are a match to TRBD1. V was clipped by 4 bases and J by 4 bases; unmatched bases: 14. Germline loops: CDR1 SGHRS, CDR2 YFSETQ. The CDR3 is 18 residues long.

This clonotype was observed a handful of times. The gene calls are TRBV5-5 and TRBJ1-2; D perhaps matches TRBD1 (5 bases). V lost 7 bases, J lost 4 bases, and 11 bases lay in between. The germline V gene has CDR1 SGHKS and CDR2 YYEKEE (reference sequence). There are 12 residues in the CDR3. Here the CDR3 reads CASQTGTYGYTF. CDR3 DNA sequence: TGTGCCAGCCAAACTGGGACCTATGGCTACACCTTC.

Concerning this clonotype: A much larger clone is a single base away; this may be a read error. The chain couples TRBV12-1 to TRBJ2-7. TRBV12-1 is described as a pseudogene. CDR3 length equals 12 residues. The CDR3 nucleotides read TGTGCCAGCAGCTTTGATACCCACGAGCAGTACTTC. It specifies CASSFDTHEQYF.

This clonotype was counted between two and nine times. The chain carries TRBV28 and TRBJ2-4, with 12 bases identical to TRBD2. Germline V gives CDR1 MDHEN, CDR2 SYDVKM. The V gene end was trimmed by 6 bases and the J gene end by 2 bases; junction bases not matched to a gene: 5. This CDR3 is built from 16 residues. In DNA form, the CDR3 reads TGTGCCAGCAGCAAACTAGCGGGGGGCCCCAAAAACATTCAGTACTTC. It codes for CASSKLAGGPKNIQYF.

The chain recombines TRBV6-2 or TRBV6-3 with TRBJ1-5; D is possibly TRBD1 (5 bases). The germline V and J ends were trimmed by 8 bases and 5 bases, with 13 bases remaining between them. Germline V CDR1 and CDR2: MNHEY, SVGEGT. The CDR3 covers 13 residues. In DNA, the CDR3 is TGTGCCAGCTGGGACGGGTGGGATCAGCCCCAGCATTTT. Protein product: CASWDGWDQPQHF.

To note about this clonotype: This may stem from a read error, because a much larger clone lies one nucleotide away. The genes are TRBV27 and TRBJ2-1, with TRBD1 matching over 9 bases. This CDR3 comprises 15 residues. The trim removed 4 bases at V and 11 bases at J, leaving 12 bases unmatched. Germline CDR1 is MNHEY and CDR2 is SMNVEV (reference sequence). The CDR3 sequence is CASSSSSDRGKKQFF. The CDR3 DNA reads TGTGCCAGCAGTTCTTCTTCGGACAGGGGAAAAAAGCAGTTCTTC.

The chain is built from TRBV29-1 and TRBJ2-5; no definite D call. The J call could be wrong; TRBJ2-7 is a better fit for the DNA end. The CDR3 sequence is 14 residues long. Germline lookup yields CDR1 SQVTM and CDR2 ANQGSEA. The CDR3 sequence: CSVEEDPSGDEQYF. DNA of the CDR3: TGCAGCGTTGAAGAGGATCCCAGTGGAGACGAGCAGTACTTC.

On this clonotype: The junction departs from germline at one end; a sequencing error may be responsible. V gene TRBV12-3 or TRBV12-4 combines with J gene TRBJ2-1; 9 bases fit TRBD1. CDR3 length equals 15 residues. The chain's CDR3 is CASSSAGTGNNAQFF. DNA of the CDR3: TGTGCCAGCAGTTCCGCCGGGACAGGGAACAATGCGCAGTTCTTC.

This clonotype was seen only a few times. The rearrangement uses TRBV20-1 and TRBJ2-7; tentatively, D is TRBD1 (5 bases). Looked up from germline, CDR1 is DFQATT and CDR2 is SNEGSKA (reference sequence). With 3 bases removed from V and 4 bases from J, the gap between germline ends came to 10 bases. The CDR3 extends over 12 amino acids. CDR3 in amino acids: CSASQQVYEQYF. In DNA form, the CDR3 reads TGCAGTGCTAGCCAACAGGTATACGAGCAGTACTTC.

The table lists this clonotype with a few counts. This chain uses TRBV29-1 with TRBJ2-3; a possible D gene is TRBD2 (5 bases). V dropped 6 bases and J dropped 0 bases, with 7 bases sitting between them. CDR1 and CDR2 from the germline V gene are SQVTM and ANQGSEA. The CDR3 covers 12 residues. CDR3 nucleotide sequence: TGCAGCGTCGAGGGCAGCACAGATACGCAGTATTTT. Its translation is CSVEGSTDTQYF.

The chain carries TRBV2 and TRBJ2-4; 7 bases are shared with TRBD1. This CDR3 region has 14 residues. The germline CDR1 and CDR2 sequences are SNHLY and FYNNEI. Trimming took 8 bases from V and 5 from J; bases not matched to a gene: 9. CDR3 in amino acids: CASGSRQGQNIQYF. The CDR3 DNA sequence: TGTGCCAGCGGCAGCCGACAGGGACAAAACATTCAGTACTTC.

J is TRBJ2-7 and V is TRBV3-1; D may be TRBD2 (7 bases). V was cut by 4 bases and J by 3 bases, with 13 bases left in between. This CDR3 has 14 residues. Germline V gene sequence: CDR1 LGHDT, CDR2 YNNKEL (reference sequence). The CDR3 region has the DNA TGTGCCAGCAGCCCCGGGGGGCCATACTACGAGCAGTACTTC. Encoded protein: CASSPGGPYYEQYF.

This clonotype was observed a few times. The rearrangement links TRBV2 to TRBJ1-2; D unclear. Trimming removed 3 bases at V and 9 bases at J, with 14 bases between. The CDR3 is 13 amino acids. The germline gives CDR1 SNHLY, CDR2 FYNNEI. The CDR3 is CASSDTGLLSYTF. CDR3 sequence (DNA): TGTGCCAGCAGTGATACCGGACTCCTAAGCTACACCTTC.

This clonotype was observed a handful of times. CDR3 DNA sequence: TGTGCCAGCAGCTCACAGCGGGGGCGGGCAGATACGCAGTATTTT. It codes for CASSSQRGRADTQYF. This chain uses TRBV7-2 with TRBJ2-3; 8 nucleotides align to TRBD2. The CDR3 is 15 amino acids. Germline loops: CDR1 SGHTA, CDR2 FQGNSA. V lost 4 bases and J lost 4; bases outside the gene matches: 7.